The T cell receptor beta chain under discussion was sequenced for a study of cytomegalovirus exposure and HLA in healthy donors. Profiled with immunoSEQ multiplex PCR; TCRdb holds only in-frame clones, not every one. The data hold 100,000 to 150,000 clones, with 89% observed a single time. The CDR3 loop spans 17 amino acids. V lost 10 bases and J lost 0, with 22 bases in between. CDR1 and CDR2 from the germline V gene are SNHLY and FYNNEI. Regarding the study as a whole: Specificity of a few CMV-associated chains for CMV antigens was verified in vitro. Cytomegalovirus-associated status was assigned to 150 or so TCR beta chains. Rarity held for most TCR sequences, but there were some public TCRs that occurred in many donors.

The donors were members of the validation cohort, which comprised 120 subjects and was separate from the first cohort of some 680 subjects. Details on this clone: The antigen is not known.

The sequenced sample consisted of PBMCs. The rearrangement joins TRBV2 to TRBJ1-5; a possible D gene is TRBD1 (5 bases). The sequence was collected from a woman aged 18 to 35 in good health and CMV-seronegative. CDR3 nucleotides: TGTGCCACCAGGGAGGAGGCAGGAACCGTTAGCAATCAGCCCCAGCATTTT. Translation gives CATREEAGTVSNQPQHF.